This paragraph reports one TCR beta chain. The data originate from a study of T cell clones after liver transplantation. The protocol was immunoSEQ multiplex PCR, while the TCRdb copy is restricted to in-frame clones and leaves out a portion. The sample lists 75,000 to 100,000 clones, around four fifths occurring once. Sequencing was performed on CD4+ T cells from blood, taken approximately 3.5 years after liver transplant. The clonotype comes from a human patient who received a liver transplant. Some T cells here may be from the graft donor.

DNA of the CDR3: TGTGCCAGCAGCGGTCGGGACTCCAACTCCAGGGGCTACACCTTC. This translates into CASSGRDSNSRGYTF. V and J are TRBV9 and TRBJ1-2, with TRBD1 as a possible D gene (5 bases). CDR1 and CDR2 from the germline V gene are SGDLS and YYNGEE. The CDR3 runs 15 residues. Trimming removed 3 bases at V and 8 bases at J, with 20 bases between.